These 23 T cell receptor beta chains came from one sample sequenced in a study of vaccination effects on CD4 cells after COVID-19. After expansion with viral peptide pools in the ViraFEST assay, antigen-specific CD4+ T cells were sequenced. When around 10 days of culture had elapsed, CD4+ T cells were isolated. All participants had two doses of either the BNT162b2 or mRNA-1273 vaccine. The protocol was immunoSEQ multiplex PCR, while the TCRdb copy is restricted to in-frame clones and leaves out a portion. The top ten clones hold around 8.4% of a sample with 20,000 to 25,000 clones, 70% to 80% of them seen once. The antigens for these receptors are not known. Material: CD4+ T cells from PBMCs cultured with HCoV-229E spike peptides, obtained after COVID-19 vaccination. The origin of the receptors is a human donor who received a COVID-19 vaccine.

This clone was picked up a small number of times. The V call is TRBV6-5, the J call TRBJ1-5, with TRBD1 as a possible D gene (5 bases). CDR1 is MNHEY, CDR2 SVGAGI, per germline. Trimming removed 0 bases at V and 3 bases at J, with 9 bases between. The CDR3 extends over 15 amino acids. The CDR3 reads CASSYSGGDNQPQHF. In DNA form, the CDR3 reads TGTGCCAGCAGTTACTCGGGGGGTGACAATCAGCCCCAGCATTTT.

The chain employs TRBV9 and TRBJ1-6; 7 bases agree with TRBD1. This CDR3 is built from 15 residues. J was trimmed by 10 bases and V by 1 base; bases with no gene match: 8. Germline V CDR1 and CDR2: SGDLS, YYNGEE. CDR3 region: CASSVTEGARSPLHF. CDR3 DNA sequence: TGTGCCAGCAGCGTAACGGAGGGGGCGAGGTCACCCCTCCACTTT.

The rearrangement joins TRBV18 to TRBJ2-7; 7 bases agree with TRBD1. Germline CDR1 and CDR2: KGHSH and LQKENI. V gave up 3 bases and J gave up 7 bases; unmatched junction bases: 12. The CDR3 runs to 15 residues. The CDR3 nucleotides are TGTGCCAGCTCACCCTCGACAGGGTTAGCAAGGGAGCAGTACTTC. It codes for CASSPSTGLAREQYF.

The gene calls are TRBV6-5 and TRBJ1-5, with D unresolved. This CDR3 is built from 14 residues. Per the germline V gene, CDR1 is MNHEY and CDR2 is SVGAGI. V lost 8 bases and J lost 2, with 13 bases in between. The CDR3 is CASAHREGNQPQHF. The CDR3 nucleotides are TGTGCCAGCGCTCATCGGGAGGGCAATCAGCCCCAGCATTTT.

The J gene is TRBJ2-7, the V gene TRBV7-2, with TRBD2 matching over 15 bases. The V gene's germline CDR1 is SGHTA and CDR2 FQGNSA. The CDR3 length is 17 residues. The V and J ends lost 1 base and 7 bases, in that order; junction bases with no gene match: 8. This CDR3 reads CASSLVGLAGGYGEQYF. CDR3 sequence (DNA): TGTGCCAGCAGCTTAGTGGGACTAGCGGGGGGTTACGGTGAGCAGTACTTC.

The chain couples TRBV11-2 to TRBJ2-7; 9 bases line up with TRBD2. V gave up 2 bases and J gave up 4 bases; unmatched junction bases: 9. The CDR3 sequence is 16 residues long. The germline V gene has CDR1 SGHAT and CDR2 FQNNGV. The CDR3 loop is CASSLTLSGSLYEQYF. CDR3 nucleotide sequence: TGTGCCAGCAGCTTAACCCTTAGCGGGAGTTTGTACGAGCAGTACTTC.

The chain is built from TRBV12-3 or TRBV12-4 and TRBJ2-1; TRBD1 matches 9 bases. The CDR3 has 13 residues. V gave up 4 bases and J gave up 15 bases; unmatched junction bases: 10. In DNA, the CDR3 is TGTGCCAGCAGTTCACAGGGGGCCTATACGTGGTTCTTC. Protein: CASSSQGAYTWFF.

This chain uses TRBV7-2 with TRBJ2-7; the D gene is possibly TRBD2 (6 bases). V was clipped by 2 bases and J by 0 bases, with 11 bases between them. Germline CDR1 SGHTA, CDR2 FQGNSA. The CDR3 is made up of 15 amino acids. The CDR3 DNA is TGTGCCAGCAGCTTACAATCCGGGAGCTCCTACGAGCAGTACTTC. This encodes CASSLQSGSSYEQYF.

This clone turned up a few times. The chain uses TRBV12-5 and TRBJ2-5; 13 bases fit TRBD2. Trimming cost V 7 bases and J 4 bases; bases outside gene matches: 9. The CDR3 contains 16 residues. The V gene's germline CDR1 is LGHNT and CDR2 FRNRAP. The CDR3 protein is CASVLGLAGVSETQYF. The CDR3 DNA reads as TGTGCTAGTGTACTAGGACTAGCGGGAGTGTCAGAGACCCAGTACTTC.

CDR3 sequence: CASSLGQYSGNTIYF. In DNA, the CDR3 is TGTGCCAGCAGCTTGGGTCAATACTCTGGAAACACCATATATTTT. The chain joins TRBV5-6 to TRBJ1-3, with D unclear. Germline V gene data show CDR1 as SGHDT and CDR2 as YYEEEE. V gave up 0 bases and J gave up 0 bases, with 7 bases separating them. CDR3 length: 15 amino acids.

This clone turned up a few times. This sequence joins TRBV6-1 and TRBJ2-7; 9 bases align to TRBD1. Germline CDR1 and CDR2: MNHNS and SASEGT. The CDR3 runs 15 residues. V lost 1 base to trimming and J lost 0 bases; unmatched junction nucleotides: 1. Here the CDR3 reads CASSEETGGSYEQYF. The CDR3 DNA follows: TGTGCCAGCAGTGAAGAGACAGGGGGCTCCTACGAGCAGTACTTC.

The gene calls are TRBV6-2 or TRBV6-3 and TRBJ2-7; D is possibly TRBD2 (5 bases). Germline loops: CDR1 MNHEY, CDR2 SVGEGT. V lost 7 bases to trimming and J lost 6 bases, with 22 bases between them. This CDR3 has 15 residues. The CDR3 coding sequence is TGTGCCAGCACCCCCCTCAAAAAAGGGAGCAGCGAGCAGTACTTC. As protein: CASTPLKKGSSEQYF.

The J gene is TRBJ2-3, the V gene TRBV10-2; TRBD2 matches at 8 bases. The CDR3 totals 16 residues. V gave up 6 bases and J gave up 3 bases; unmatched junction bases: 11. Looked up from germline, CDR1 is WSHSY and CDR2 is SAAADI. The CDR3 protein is CASRDPGGSTTDTQYF. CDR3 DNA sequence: TGCGCCAGCAGAGACCCGGGGGGGTCAACGACAGATACGCAGTATTTT.

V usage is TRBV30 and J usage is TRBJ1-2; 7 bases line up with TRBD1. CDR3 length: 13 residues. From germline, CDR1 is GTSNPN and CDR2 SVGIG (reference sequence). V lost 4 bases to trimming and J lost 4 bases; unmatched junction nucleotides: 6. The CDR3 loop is CAWNRGKGYGYTF. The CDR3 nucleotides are TGTGCCTGGAACAGGGGCAAGGGCTATGGCTACACCTTC.

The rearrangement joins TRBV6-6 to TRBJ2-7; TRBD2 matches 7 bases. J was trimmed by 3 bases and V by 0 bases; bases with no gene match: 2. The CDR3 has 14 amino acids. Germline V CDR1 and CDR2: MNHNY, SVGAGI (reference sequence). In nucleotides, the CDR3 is TGTGCCAGCAGTTACTCTGGGGACTACTACGAGCAGTACTTC. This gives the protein CASSYSGDYYEQYF.

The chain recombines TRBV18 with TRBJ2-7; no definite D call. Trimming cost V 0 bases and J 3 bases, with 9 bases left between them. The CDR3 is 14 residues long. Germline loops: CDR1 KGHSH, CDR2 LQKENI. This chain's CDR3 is CASSPPSQSYEQYF. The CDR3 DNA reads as TGTGCCAGCTCACCACCGAGTCAAAGCTACGAGCAGTACTTC.

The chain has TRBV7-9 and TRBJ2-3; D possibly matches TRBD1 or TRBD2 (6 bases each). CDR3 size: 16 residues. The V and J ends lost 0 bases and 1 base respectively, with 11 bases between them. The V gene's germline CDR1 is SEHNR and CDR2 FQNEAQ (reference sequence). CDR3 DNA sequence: TGTGCCAGCAGCTTAGCGGGGGGCCTTGGCACAGATACGCAGTATTTT. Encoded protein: CASSLAGGLGTDTQYF.

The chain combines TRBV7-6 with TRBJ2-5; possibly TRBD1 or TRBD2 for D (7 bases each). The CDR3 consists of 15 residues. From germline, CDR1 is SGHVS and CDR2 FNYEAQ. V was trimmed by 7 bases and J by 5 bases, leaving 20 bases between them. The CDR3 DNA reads TGTGCCAGCATAGGGGGCGGGGGTAATTCGGAGACCCAGTACTTC. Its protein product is CASIGGGGNSETQYF.

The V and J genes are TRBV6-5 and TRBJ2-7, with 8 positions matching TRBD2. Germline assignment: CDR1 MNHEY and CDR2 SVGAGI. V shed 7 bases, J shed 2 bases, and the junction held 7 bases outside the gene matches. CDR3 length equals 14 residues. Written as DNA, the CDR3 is TGTGCCAGCAAGGAGACTAGCGCTCCCTACGAGCAGTACTTC. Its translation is CASKETSAPYEQYF.

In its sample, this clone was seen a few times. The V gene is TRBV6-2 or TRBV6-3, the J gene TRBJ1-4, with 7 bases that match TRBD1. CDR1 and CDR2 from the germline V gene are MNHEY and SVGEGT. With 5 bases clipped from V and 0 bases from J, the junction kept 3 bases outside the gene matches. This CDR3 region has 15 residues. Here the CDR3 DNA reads TGTGCCAGCAGTCGGGGGACAGCAACTAATGAAAAACTGTTTTTT. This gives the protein CASSRGTATNEKLFF.

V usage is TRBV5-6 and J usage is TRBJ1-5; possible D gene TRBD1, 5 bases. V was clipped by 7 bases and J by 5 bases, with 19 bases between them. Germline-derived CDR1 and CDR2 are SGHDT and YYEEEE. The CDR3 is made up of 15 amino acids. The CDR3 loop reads CASAPGPLDDQPQHF. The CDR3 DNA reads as TGTGCCAGCGCTCCGGGACCGTTGGATGATCAGCCCCAGCATTTT.

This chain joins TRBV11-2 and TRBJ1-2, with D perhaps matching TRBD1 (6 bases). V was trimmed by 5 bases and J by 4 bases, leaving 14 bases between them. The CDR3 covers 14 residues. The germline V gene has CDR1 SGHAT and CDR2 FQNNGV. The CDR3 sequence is CASSTRQVLYGYTF. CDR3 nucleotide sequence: TGTGCCAGCAGCACCAGACAGGTGCTCTATGGCTACACCTTC.

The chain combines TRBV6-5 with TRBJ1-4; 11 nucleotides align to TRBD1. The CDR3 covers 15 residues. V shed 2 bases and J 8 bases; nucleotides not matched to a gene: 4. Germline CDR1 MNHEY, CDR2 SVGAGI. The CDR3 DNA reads TGTGCCAGCAGTTACAGTGGGACAGGGGGAGAAAAACTGTTTTTT. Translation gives CASSYSGTGGEKLFF.